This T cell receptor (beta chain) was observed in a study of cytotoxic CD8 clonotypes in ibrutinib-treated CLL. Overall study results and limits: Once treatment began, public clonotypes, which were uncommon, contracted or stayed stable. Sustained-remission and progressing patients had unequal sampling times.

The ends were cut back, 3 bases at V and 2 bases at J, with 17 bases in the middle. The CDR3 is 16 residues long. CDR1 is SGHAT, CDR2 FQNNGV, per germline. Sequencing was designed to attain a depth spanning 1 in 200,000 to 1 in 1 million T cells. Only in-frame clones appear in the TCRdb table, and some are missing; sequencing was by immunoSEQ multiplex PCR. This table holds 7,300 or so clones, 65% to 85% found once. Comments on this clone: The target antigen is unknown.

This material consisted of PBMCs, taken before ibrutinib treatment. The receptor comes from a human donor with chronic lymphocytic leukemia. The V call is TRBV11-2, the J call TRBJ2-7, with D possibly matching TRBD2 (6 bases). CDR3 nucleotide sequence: TGTGCCAGCAGCTTTCCGGAATTTATAGCGGCCTACGAGCAGTACTTC. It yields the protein CASSFPEFIAAYEQYF.